This entry is about one T cell receptor (beta chain). Germline V gene data show CDR1 as MNHNS and CDR2 as SASEGT. The CDR3 extends over 14 amino acids. V lost 6 bases, J lost 0 bases, and 9 bases lay in between. The primer mix had 60 Vbeta and 13 Jbeta primers. Libraries were prepared by immunoSEQ multiplex PCR; TCRdb keeps only in-frame clonotypes and omits some of them. The table counts more than 95,000 clones; about 2.5% lies in the top ten. This record comes from a study of cytomegalovirus exposure and HLA in healthy donors. This chain connects TRBV6-1 to TRBJ1-5; D possibly corresponds to TRBD1 (5 bases). This clonotype was sampled from a man aged 25 to 45 in good health and CMV-seronegative. Sequenced material: PBMCs. The CDR3 DNA follows: TGTGCCAGCAGGGAGGGGCATAGCAATCAGCCCCAGCATTTT. Amino acids: CASREGHSNQPQHF.